This passage covers 10 T cell receptor beta chains from one sample sequenced in a study of T cell changes during pregnancy in multiple sclerosis. Sequencing was performed with immunoSEQ multiplex PCR; in TCRdb, only in-frame clones are kept and a portion is missing. The sample yields some 51,000 clones, 90% to 95% seen once. The source material was CD4+ T cells from peripheral blood mononuclear cells, sampled in the second trimester of pregnancy. These receptors all stem from a female donor with multiple sclerosis, enrolled in a pregnancy study.

The genes are TRBV9 and TRBJ1-5; D unclear. CDR3 length equals 16 residues. The ends were cut back, 0 bases at V and 1 base at J, with 11 bases in the middle. Germline lookup yields CDR1 SGDLS and CDR2 YYNGEE. Here the CDR3 reads CASSVDGRRSNQPQHF. In DNA form, the CDR3 reads TGTGCCAGCAGCGTAGACGGCCGGCGGAGCAATCAGCCCCAGCATTTT. Supplemented by reference TRBV9 and TRBJ1-5, the full variable domain reads DSGVTQTPKHLITATGQRVTLRCSPRSGDLSVYWYQQSLDQGLQFLIQYYNGEERAKGNILERFSAQQFPDLHSELNLSSLELGDSALYFCASSVDGRRSNQPQHFGDGTRLSIL.

This sequence joins TRBV9 and TRBJ2-6, with a possible D match to TRBD1 (6 bases). From germline, CDR1 is SGDLS and CDR2 YYNGEE. The CDR3 runs to 19 residues. Trimming removed 0 bases at V and 4 bases at J, with 20 bases between. The CDR3 DNA reads TGTGCCAGCAGCGTAGCAGGGCAGGGACAACGCTCCGGGGCCAACGTCCTGACTTTC. Protein: CASSVAGQGQRSGANVLTF.

V is TRBV2 and J is TRBJ1-4; 8 bases agree with TRBD1. J lost 7 bases, V lost 6 bases, and 7 bases had no gene match. This CDR3 has 14 residues. Per germline, CDR1 SNHLY and CDR2 FYNNEI. As DNA, the CDR3 is TGTGCCAGCAGCTCACAGGGGGTGTTTGAAAAACTGTTTTTT. Its protein is CASSSQGVFEKLFF.

V is TRBV19 and J is TRBJ2-2, with 7 bases aligning to TRBD1. This CDR3 has 17 residues. Germline loops: CDR1 LNHDA, CDR2 SQIVND (reference sequence). The ends lost 4 bases at V and 0 bases at J; junction bases unmatched: 8. The CDR3 sequence: CASSTGQPSTNTGELFF. Here the CDR3 DNA reads TGTGCCAGTAGTACGGGACAGCCCTCAACGAACACCGGGGAGCTGTTTTTT.

V usage is TRBV5-4 and J usage is TRBJ2-3; 7 nucleotides align to TRBD1. Per germline, CDR1 SGHNT and CDR2 YYREEE (reference sequence). V gave up 3 bases and J gave up 4 bases; unmatched junction bases: 5. This CDR3 contains 14 residues. CDR3 bases: TGTGCCAGCAGCTCAACTACAGGGGCAGATACGCAGTATTTT. Its translation is CASSSTTGADTQYF. Together with reference TRBV5-4 and TRBJ2-3, the CDR3 gives the full variable domain: ETGVTQSPTHLIKTRGQQVTLRCSSQSGHNTVSWYQQALGQGPQFIFQYYREEENGRGNFPPRFSGLQFPNYSSELNVNALELDDSALYLCASSSTTGADTQYFGPGTRLTVL.

The chain has TRBV11-2 and TRBJ2-5; D call uncertain. There are 13 residues in the CDR3. V was pared by 1 base and J by 3 bases, with 6 bases between. The germline gives CDR1 SGHAT, CDR2 FQNNGV. The CDR3 DNA reads TGTGCCAGCAGCTTAGGGCCAAAAGAGACCCAGTACTTC. Its translation: CASSLGPKETQYF.

The rearrangement uses TRBV6-6 and TRBJ1-1; unclear D gene. This CDR3 spans 14 amino acids. The V gene's germline CDR1 is MNHNY and CDR2 SVGAGI (reference sequence). V was clipped by 7 bases and J by 0 bases, with 12 bases between them. The DNA of the CDR3 is TGTGCCAGCACCCCCCAAACGGTGAACACTGAAGCTTTCTTT. This sequence encodes CASTPQTVNTEAFF.

This chain links TRBV5-4 with TRBJ1-3; 8 bases align to TRBD1. This CDR3 spans 15 amino acids. CDR1 is SGHNT, CDR2 YYREEE, per germline (reference sequence). With V trimmed by 4 bases and J by 3 bases, 6 bases remained unmatched. The CDR3 loop is CASSVDRVVGNTIYF. The CDR3 DNA is TGTGCCAGCAGCGTGGACAGGGTGGTTGGAAACACCATATATTTT.

This clone was detected only once. The chain joins TRBV7-3 to TRBJ1-2; a possible D gene is TRBD1 (5 bases). The V end was cut by 5 bases, the J end by 2 bases, with 12 bases between. CDR3 size: 14 residues. Germline lookup yields CDR1 SGHTA and CDR2 FQGTGA. CDR3: CASSPSGGNYGYTF. CDR3 DNA sequence: TGTGCCAGCAGCCCCTCCGGGGGAAACTATGGCTACACCTTC.

The chain combines TRBV2 with TRBJ1-2; D unclear. The CDR3 loop spans 17 amino acids. Trimming cost V 0 bases and J 0 bases, with 14 bases left between them. Germline CDR1 SNHLY, CDR2 FYNNEI. DNA for the CDR3: TGTGCCAGCAGTGAAGCTAGCATTGGTATTTCTAACTATGGCTACACCTTC. It codes for CASSEASIGISNYGYTF.